This passage covers 8 T cell receptor beta chains from one sample sequenced in a study of vaccination and CD4 T cells after COVID-19. Indicated treatment: approximately 11-day PBMC culture with coronavirus spike peptide pools or control peptides (ViraFEST assay). The antigens these receptors bind are not known. The Oncomine TCR Beta short-read assay generated sequence data from the DNA of cultured CD4+ T cells. Using its own MiXCR run on the PCR reads, TCRdb lists one record per CDR3 protein. Seen here are some 20,000 distinct CDR3 sequences, less than 65% observed once, and the top ten hold about 8.9%. The sample here was CD4+ T cells from blood, cultured in vitro, taken after SARS-CoV-2 vaccination. The receptors were sampled from a human donor who had recovered from COVID-19.

The count of this clonotype is one. The chain recombines TRBV2 with TRBJ1-1; D may be TRBD1 (5 bases). The CDR3 totals 15 residues. In germline, CDR1 is SNHLY, CDR2 FYNNEI. The V and J ends lost 2 bases and 1 base respectively, with 11 bases between them. The CDR3 here is CASSELGRANTEAFF. The CDR3 coding sequence is TGTGCCAGCAGTGAACTCGGCAGGGCGAACACTGAAGCTTTCTTT.

There are a few counts of this clonotype. The chain has TRBV20-1 and TRBJ2-5, with no clear D. Germline V gene sequence: CDR1 DFQATT, CDR2 SNEGSKA (reference sequence). V was clipped by 5 bases and J by 5 bases, with 6 bases between them. This CDR3 has 10 residues. The CDR3 loop is CSAGEETQYF. CDR3 nucleotide sequence: TGCAGTGCTGGCGAGGAGACCCAGTACTTC.

The chain combines TRBV18 with TRBJ2-3, with D hard to call. Germline CDR1 is KGHSH and CDR2 is LQKENI. The length of the CDR3 is 14 residues. Between the trimmed V and J ends, which lost 5 bases and 1 base, there was a span of 10 bases. The CDR3 loop is CASSSAVGTDTQYF. CDR3 coding DNA: TGTGCCAGCTCATCGGCAGTCGGCACAGATACGCAGTATTTT.

The chain couples TRBV20-1 to TRBJ2-6; TRBD1 agrees at 7 bases. Germline lookup yields CDR1 DFQATT and CDR2 SNEGSKA (reference sequence). The CDR3 is made up of 18 amino acids. V shed 6 bases and J 0 bases; nucleotides not matched to a gene: 14. The CDR3, as DNA: TGCAGTGCGGTAGAGACAGGGCGAGAGAACTCTGGGGCCAACGTCCTGACTTTC. As protein: CSAVETGRENSGANVLTF.

CDR3 region: CASSPYGQGEAFF. CDR3 nucleotides: TGTGCCAGCAGTCCGTATGGACAGGGTGAAGCTTTCTTT. V is TRBV6-1 and J is TRBJ1-1; TRBD1 agrees at 8 bases. V lost 5 bases to trimming and J lost 7 bases; unmatched junction nucleotides: 6. CDR1 and CDR2 from the germline V gene are MNHNS and SASEGT. This CDR3 has 13 amino acids.

The chain recombines TRBV12-3 or TRBV12-4 with TRBJ2-3, with TRBD2 identical over 10 bases. The CDR3 contains 15 residues. Germline trimming cut 6 bases from V and 0 bases from J; bases unmatched to any gene: 3. The CDR3 region is CASSRLAGSTDTQYF. The CDR3 DNA follows: TGTGCCAGCAGCAGACTAGCGGGTAGCACAGATACGCAGTATTTT.

This clonotype was detected only a few times. This rearrangement joins TRBV11-3 to TRBJ1-2, with unresolved D. The CDR3 consists of 14 residues. Per germline, CDR1 SGHNT and CDR2 YENEEA. V lost 2 bases, J lost 4 bases, and 11 bases lay in between. CDR3 amino acids: CASSLTALSYGYTF. The CDR3 DNA is TGTGCCAGCAGCTTAACAGCCTTAAGCTATGGCTACACCTTC.

V is TRBV20-1 and J is TRBJ1-5; tentatively, D is TRBD1 (5 bases). The CDR3 runs 17 residues. Looked up from germline, CDR1 is DFQATT and CDR2 is SNEGSKA (reference sequence). Trimming removed 0 bases from V and 1 base from J, with 16 bases in between. CDR3 DNA: TGCAGTGCTAGAGATTGGAGGGACCCGGGAAGCAATCAGCCCCAGCATTTT. It is translated as CSARDWRDPGSNQPQHF.